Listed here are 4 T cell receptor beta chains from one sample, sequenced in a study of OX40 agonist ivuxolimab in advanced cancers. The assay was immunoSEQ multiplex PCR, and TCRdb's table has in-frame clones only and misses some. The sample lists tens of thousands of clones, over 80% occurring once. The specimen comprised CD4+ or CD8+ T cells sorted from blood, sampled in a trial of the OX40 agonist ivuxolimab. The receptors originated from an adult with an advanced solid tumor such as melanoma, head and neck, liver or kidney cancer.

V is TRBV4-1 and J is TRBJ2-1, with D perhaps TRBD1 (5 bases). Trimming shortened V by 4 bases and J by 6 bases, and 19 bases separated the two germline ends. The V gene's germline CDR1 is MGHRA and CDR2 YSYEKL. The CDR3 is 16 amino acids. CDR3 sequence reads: CASSLYPPQALNEQFF. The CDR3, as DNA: TGCGCCAGCAGCCTTTACCCCCCACAGGCACTCAATGAGCAGTTCTTC.

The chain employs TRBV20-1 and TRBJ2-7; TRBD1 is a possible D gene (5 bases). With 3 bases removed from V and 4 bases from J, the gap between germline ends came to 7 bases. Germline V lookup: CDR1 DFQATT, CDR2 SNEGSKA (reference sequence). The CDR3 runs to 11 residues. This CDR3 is CSASQGYEQYF. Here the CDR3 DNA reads TGCAGTGCTAGTCAGGGTTACGAGCAGTACTTC.

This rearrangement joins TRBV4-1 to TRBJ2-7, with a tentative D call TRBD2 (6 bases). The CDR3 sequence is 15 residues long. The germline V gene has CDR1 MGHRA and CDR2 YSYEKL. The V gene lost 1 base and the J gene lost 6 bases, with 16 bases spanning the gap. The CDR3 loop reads CASSQGPGGWGEQYF. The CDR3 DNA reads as TGCGCCAGCAGCCAAGGCCCTGGGGGGTGGGGCGAGCAGTACTTC.

CDR3 amino acids: CASSFWGGSGLNEQFF. DNA of the CDR3: TGTGCCAGCAGTTTCTGGGGCGGGAGTGGCTTAAATGAGCAGTTCTTC. The chain links TRBV28 to TRBJ2-1; TRBD2 matches at 7 bases. Germline V CDR1 and CDR2: MDHEN, SYDVKM. This CDR3 has 16 residues. J was trimmed by 7 bases and V by 3 bases; bases with no gene match: 12. The full variable domain, completed using reference TRBV28 and TRBJ2-1, is DVKVTQSSRYLVKRTGEKVFLECVQDMDHENMFWYRQDPGLGLRLIYFSYDVKMKEKGDIPEGYSVSREKKERFSLILESASTNQTSMYLCASSFWGGSGLNEQFFGPGTRLTVL.